Presented here are 4 T cell receptor beta chains from one specimen sequenced in a study of blood T cell repertoires in COVID-19. The assay was immunoSEQ multiplex PCR, and TCRdb's table has in-frame clones only and misses some. The sample holds 300,000 to 400,000 clones; 70% to 90% are singletons and the top ten take around 4.4%. The sample comprised PBMCs or T cells enriched from blood (not recorded which). The receptors were sampled from a woman in her forties with acute COVID-19.

This clone has just a few counts. The V and J genes are TRBV4-3 and TRBJ2-2; TRBD2 is a possible D gene (6 bases). CDR1 and CDR2 (germline): LGHNA, YSLEER. This CDR3 contains 13 residues. Trimming removed 3 bases at V and 7 bases at J, with 9 bases between. In DNA, the CDR3 is TGCGCCAGCAGCCAGGGGAGGCACGGGGAGCTGTTTTTT. This sequence encodes CASSQGRHGELFF.

V usage is TRBV21-1 and J usage is TRBJ2-1; the D call of TRBD2 is as the table states it, not checked on the DNA. TRBV21-1 is an annotated pseudogene. This CDR3 has 16 amino acids. In nucleotides, the CDR3 is TGTGCCAGCAGCAATGGTAGAGCTTGCTCCTACAATGAGCAGTTCTTC. Amino acid sequence: CASSNGRACSYNEQFF.

This clone was observed a single time. The DNA for the CDR3 is TGTGCCAGCAGTTACCATCCCTCCCTAGGGGCCCGAGACAATGAGCAGTTCTTC. Protein product: CASSYHPSLGARDNEQFF. The rearrangement joins TRBV6-2 or TRBV6-3 to TRBJ2-1, with a tentative D call TRBD1 (5 bases). V lost 2 bases and J 5 bases, leaving 22 bases between the germline ends. The CDR3 spans 18 residues. The germline V gene encodes CDR1 MNHEY and CDR2 SVGEGT.

This sequence joins TRBV7-9 and TRBJ1-2, with 8 bases identical to TRBD1. The V and J ends lost 0 bases and 8 bases, in that order; junction bases with no gene match: 8. Germline CDR1 SEHNR, CDR2 FQNEAQ (reference sequence). This CDR3 contains 15 residues. The CDR3 coding sequence is TGTGCCAGCAGCTTAGCCCCGACAGGGGTGTACGGCTACACCTTC. This encodes CASSLAPTGVYGYTF.